This T cell receptor (beta chain) was retrieved from a study of identifying expanded T cells in peripheral blood. Study-level findings and limits: Over about two and four weeks, about 15 and 18 clones changed, versus 1.2 between replicates.

Healthy donors had no documented immune events, such as infections, while sampled. The V gene lost 0 bases and the J gene lost 12 bases, with 12 bases spanning the gap. Germline V lookup: CDR1 GTSNPN, CDR2 SVGIG (reference sequence). The CDR3 has 12 amino acids. Note on this clone: Its specificity is unknown.

Here immunoSEQ multiplex PCR was the method, and the copy in TCRdb shows in-frame clones only, minus some. The table lists some 120,000 clones, about four fifths of them singletons. The receptor comes from a person aged 18 to 75 in good health. Sequenced: blood. The chain employs TRBV30 and TRBJ2-1; D is possibly TRBD1 (6 bases). In DNA, the CDR3 is TGTGCCTGGAGTGTGGTGGACAGCGGGCAGTTCTTC. Translation gives CAWSVVDSGQFF.